This T cell receptor beta chain was identified during a study of blood T cells in healthy people across ages. The germline V gene has CDR1 SEHNR and CDR2 FQNEAQ (reference sequence). V lost 5 bases to trimming and J lost 7 bases, with 21 bases between them. CDR3 length: 16 residues. This clonotype has ten or more counts. A second PCR of 7 to 11 cycles used a sample-barcoded 5' primer and a J-beta primer mix. TCRdb itself ran the 5' RACE reads through MiXCR, one entry per CDR3 protein. The top ten clones hold roughly 24% of a sample with some 1.8 million distinct CDR3 sequences, 39% of them seen once. Specimen: blood. The TCR sequence derives from a human donor in good health. The chain combines TRBV7-9 with TRBJ2-4; maybe TRBD1 (6 bases). This chain's CDR3 is CASSLRISRGANIQYF. CDR3 DNA sequence: TGTGCCAGCAGCCTTAGAATTTCCAGGGGCGCGAACATTCAGTACTTC. The full variable domain, with the rest looked up from reference TRBV7-9 and TRBJ2-4, is DTGVSQNPRHKITKRGQNVTFRCDPISEHNRLYWYRQTLGQGPEFLTYFQNEAQLEKSRLLSDRFSAERPKGSFSTLEIQRTEQGDSAMYLCASSLRISRGANIQYFGAGTRLSVL.